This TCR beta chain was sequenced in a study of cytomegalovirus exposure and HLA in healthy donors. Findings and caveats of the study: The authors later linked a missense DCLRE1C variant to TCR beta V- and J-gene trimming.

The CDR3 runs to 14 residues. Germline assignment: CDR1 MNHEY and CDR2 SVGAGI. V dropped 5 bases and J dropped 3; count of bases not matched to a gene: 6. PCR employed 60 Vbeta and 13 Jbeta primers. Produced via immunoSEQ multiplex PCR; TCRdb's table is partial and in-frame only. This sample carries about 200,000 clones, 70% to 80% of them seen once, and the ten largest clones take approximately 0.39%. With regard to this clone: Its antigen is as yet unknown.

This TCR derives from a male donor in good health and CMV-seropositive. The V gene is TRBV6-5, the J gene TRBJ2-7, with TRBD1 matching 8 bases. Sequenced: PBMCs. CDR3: CASSRRGRVYEQYF. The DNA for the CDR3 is TGTGCCAGCAGTCGCAGGGGGCGCGTCTACGAGCAGTACTTC.